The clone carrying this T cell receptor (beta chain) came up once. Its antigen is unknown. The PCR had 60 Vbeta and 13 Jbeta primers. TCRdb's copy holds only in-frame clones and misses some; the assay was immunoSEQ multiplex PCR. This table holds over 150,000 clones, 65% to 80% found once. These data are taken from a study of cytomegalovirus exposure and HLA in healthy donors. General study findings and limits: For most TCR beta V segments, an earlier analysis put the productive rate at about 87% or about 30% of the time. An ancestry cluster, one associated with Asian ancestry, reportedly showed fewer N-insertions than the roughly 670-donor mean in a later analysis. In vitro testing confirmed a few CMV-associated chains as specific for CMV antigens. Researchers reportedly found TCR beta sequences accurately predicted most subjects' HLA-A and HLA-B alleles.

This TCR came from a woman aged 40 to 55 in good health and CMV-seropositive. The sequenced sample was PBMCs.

This chain's CDR3 is CASVPRGAGVIDTQYF. CDR3 in DNA: TGTGCCAGCGTCCCTAGGGGTGCGGGAGTAATAGATACGCAGTATTTT. The rearrangement links TRBV7-2 to TRBJ2-3, with TRBD2 identical over 7 bases. CDR1 is SGHTA, CDR2 FQGNSA, per germline. This CDR3 is built from 16 residues. V was clipped by 8 bases and J by 5 bases; unmatched bases: 16.